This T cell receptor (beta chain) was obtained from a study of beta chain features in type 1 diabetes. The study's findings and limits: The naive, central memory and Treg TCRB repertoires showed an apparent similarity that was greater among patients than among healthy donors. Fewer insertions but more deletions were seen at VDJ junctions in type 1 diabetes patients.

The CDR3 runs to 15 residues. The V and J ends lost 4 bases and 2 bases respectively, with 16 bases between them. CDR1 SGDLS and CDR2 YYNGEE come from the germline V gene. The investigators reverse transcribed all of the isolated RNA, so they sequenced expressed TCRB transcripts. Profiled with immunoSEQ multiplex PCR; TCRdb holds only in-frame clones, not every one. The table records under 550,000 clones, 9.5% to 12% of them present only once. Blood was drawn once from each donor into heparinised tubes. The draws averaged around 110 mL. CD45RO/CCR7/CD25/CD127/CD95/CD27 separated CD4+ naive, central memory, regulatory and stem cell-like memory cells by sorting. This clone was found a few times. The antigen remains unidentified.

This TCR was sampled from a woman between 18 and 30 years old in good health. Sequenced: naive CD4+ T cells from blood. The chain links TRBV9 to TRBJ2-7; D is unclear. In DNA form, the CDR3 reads TGTGCCAGCAGCCCGGACGGGCCGAGACCCTACGAGCAGTACTTC. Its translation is CASSPDGPRPYEQYF.